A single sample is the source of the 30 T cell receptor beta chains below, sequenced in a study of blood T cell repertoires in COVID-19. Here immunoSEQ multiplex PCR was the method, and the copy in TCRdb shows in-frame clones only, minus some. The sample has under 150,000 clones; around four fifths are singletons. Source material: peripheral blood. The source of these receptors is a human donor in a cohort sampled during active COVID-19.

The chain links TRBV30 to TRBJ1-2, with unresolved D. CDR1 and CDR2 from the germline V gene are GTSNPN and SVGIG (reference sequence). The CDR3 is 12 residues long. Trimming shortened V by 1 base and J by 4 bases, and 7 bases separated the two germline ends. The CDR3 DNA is TGTGCCTGGAGTGGGAGTAGCTATGGCTACACCTTC. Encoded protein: CAWSGSSYGYTF. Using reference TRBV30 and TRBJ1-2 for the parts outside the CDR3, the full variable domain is SQTIHQWPATLVQPVGSPLSLECTVEGTSNPNLYWYRQAAGRGLQLLFYSVGIGQISSEVPQNLSASRPQDRQFILSSKKLLLSDSGFYLCAWSGSSYGYTFGSGTRLTVV.

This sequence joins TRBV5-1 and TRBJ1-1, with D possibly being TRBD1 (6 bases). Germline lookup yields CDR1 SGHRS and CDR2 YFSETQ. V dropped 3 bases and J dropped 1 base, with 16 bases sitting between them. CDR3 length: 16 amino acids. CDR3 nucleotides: TGCGCCAGCAGCTCCACCGGGACACCAAAGAACACTGAAGCTTTCTTT. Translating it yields CASSSTGTPKNTEAFF. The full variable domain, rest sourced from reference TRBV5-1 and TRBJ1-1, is KAGVTQTPRYLIKTRGQQVTLSCSPISGHRSVSWYQQTPGQGLQFLFEYFSETQRNKGNFPGRFSGRQFSNSRSEMNVSTLELGDSALYLCASSSTGTPKNTEAFFGQGTRLTVV.

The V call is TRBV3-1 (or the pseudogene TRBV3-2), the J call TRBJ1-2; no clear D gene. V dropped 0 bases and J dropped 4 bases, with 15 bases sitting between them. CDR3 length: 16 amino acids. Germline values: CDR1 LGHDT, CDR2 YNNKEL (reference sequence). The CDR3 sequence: CASSQDRVKSAYGYTF. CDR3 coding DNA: TGTGCCAGCAGCCAAGATAGAGTCAAATCCGCCTATGGCTACACCTTC.

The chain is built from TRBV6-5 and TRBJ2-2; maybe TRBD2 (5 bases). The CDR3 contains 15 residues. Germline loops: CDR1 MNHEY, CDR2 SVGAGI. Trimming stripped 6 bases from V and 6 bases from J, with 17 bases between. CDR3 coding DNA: TGTGCCAGCAGCTCCCTCCGGGAAGTCGCCGGGGAGCTGTTTTTT. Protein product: CASSSLREVAGELFF.

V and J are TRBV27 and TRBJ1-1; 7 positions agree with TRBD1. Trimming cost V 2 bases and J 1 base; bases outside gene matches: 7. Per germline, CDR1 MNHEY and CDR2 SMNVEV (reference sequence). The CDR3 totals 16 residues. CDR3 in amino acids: CASSLAQGSWNTEAFF. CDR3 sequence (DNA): TGTGCCAGCAGTTTAGCACAGGGGTCCTGGAACACTGAAGCTTTCTTT.

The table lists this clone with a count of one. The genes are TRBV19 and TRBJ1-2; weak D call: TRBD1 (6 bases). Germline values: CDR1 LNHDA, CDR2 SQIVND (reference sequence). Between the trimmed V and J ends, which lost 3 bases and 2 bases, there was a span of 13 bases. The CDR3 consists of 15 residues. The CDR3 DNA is TGTGCCAGTAGTATCGAGGACAGCGGAAACTATGGCTACACCTTC. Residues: CASSIEDSGNYGYTF.

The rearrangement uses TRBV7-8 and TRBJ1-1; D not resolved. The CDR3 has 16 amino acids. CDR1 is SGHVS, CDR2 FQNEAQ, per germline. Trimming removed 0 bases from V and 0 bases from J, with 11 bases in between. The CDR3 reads CASSLARAGLNTEAFF. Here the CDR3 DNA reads TGTGCCAGCAGCTTAGCGCGGGCAGGCCTGAACACTGAAGCTTTCTTT. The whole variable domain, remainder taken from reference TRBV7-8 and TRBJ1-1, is GAGVSQSPRYKVAKRGQDVALRCDPISGHVSLFWYQQALGQGPEFLTYFQNEAQLDKSGLPSDRFFAERPEGSVSTLKIQRTQQEDSAVYLCASSLARAGLNTEAFFGQGTRLTVV.

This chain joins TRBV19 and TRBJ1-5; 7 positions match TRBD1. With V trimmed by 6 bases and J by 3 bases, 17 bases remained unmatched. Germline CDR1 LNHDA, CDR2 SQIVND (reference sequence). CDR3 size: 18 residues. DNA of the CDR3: TGTGCCAGTAGCAAAACTCCCGGGACAGCGAAACACAATCAGCCCCAGCATTTT. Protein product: CASSKTPGTAKHNQPQHF.

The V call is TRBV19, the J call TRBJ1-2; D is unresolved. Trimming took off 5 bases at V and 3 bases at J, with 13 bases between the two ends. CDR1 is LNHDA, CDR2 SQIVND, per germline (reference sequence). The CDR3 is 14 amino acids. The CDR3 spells CASSPTSRDYGYTF. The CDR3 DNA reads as TGTGCCAGTAGTCCGACGTCGAGGGACTATGGCTACACCTTC.

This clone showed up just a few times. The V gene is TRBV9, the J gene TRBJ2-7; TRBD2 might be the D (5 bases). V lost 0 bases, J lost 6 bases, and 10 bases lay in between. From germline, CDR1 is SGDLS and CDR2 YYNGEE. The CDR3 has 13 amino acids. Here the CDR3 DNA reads TGTGCCAGCAGCGTAGAACTAGGGTCCGAGCAGTACTTC. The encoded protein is CASSVELGSEQYF.

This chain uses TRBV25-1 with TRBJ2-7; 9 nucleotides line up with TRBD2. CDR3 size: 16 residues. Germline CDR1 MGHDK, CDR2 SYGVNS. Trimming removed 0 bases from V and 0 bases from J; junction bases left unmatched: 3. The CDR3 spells CASSEYKAGGSYEQYF. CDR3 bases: TGTGCCAGCAGTGAATATAAAGCGGGGGGCTCCTACGAGCAGTACTTC.

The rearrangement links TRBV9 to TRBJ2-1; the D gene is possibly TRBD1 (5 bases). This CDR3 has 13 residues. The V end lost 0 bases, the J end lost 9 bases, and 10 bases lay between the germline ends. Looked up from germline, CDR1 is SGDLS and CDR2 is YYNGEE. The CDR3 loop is CASSVAGSSEQFF. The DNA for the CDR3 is TGTGCCAGCAGCGTAGCAGGGTCCAGTGAGCAGTTCTTC. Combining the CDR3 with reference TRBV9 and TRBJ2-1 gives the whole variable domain DSGVTQTPKHLITATGQRVTLRCSPRSGDLSVYWYQQSLDQGLQFLIQYYNGEERAKGNILERFSAQQFPDLHSELNLSSLELGDSALYFCASSVAGSSEQFFGPGTRLTVL.

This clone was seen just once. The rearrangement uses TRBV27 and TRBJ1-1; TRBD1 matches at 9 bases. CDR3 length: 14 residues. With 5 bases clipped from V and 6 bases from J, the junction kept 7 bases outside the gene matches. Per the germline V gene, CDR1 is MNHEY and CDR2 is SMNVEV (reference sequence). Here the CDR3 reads CASSMWTGAAEAFF. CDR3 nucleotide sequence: TGTGCCAGCAGTATGTGGACAGGGGCCGCTGAAGCTTTCTTT.

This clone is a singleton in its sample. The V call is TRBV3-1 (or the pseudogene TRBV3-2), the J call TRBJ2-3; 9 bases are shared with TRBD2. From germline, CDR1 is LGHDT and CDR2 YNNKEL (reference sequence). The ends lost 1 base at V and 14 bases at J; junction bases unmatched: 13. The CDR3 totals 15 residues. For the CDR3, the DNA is TGTGCCAGCAGCCAAGGTGGGAGCGGGGGGCGCGTTCCGTATTTT. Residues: CASSQGGSGGRVPYF.

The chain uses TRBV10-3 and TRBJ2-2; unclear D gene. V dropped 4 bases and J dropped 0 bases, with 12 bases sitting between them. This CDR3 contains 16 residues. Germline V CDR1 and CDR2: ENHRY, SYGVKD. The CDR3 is CAISAGSVSNTGELFF. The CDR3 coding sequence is TGTGCCATCAGTGCGGGTTCGGTCTCGAACACCGGGGAGCTGTTTTTT.

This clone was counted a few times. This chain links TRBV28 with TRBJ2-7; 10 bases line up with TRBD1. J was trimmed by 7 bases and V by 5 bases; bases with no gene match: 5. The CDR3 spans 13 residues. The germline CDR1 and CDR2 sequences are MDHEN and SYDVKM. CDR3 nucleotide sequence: TGTGCCAGCAGTCTTGACAGGGGGCATGAGCAGTACTTC. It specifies CASSLDRGHEQYF.

The CDR3 region has the DNA TGTGCCAGCAGCCAAGGAGGGACAGGGGTGAACACCGGGGAGCTGTTTTTT. Protein product: CASSQGGTGVNTGELFF. This chain uses TRBV4-2 with TRBJ2-2; 10 bases are shared with TRBD1. Germline V gives CDR1 LGHNA, CDR2 YNFKEQ. The CDR3 has 17 residues. V shed 1 base and J 1 base; nucleotides not matched to a gene: 3.

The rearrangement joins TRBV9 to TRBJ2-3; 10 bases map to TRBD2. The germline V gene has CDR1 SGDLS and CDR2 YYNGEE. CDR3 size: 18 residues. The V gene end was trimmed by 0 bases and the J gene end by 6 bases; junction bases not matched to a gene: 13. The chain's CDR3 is CASSVEPVAGGSRDTQYF. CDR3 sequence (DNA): TGTGCCAGCAGCGTAGAGCCCGTAGCGGGGGGAAGCAGGGATACGCAGTATTTT. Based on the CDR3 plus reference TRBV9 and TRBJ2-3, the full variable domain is DSGVTQTPKHLITATGQRVTLRCSPRSGDLSVYWYQQSLDQGLQFLIQYYNGEERAKGNILERFSAQQFPDLHSELNLSSLELGDSALYFCASSVEPVAGGSRDTQYFGPGTRLTVL.

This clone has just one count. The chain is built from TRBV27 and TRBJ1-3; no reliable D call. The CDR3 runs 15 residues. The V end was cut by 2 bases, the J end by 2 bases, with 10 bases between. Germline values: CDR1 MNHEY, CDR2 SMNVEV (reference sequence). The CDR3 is CASSLGGSAGNTIYF. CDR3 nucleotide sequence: TGTGCCAGCAGTTTAGGAGGGTCGGCTGGAAACACCATATATTTT.

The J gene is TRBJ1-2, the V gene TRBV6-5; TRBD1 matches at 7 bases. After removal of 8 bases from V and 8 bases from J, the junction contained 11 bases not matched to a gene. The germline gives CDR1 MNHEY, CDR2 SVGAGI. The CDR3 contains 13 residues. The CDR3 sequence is CASRLTGLQGYTF. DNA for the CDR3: TGTGCCAGCCGACTGACAGGGTTACAAGGCTACACCTTC.

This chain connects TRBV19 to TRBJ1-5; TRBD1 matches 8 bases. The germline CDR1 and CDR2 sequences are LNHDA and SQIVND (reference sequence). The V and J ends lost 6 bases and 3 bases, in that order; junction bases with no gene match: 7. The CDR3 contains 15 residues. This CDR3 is CASSPGTGVNQPQHF. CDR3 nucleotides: TGTGCCAGTAGCCCGGGGACAGGTGTCAATCAGCCCCAGCATTTT.

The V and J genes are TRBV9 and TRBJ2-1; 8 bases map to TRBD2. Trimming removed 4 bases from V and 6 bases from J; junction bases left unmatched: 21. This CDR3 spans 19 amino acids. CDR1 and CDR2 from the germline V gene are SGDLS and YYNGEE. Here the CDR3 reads CASSYKAFFRGLDVNEQFF. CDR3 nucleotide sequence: TGTGCCAGCAGCTACAAGGCCTTCTTCCGGGGACTAGATGTCAATGAGCAGTTCTTC.

The DNA of the CDR3 is TGTGCCAGCAGCCAAGGATGGGGGGACAGCAATCAGCCCCAGCATTTT. It codes for CASSQGWGDSNQPQHF. V usage is TRBV3-1 (or the pseudogene TRBV3-2) and J usage is TRBJ1-5; D is perhaps TRBD1 (5 bases). The germline CDR1 and CDR2 sequences are LGHDT and YNNKEL (reference sequence). The V and J ends lost 1 base and 1 base respectively, with 11 bases between them. The CDR3 has 16 amino acids.

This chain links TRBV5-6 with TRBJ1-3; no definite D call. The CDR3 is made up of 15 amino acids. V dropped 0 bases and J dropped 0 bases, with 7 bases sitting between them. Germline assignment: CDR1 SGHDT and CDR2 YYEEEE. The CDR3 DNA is TGTGCCAGCAGCTTGGCTTGGAGCTCTGGAAACACCATATATTTT. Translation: CASSLAWSSGNTIYF. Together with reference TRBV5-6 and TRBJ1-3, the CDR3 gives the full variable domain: DAGVTQSPTHLIKTRGQQVTLRCSPKSGHDTVSWYQQALGQGPQFIFQYYEEEERQRGNFPDRFSGHQFPNYSSELNVNALLLGDSALYLCASSLAWSSGNTIYFGEGSWLTVV.

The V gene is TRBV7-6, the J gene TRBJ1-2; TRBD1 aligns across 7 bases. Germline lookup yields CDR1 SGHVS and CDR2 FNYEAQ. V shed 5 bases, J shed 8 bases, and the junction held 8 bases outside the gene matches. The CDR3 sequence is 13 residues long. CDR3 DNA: TGTGCCAGCAGCGGCGTGACAGGGCGAGGCTACACCTTC. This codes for CASSGVTGRGYTF.

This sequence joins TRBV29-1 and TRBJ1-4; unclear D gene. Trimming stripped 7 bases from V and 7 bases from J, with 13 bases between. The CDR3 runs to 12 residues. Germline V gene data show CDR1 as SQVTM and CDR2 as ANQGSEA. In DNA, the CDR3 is TGCAGCGGACTCGACTCGGGTGAAAAACTGTTTTTT. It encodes CSGLDSGEKLFF. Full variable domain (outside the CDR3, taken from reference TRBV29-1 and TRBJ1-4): SAVISQKPSRDICQRGTSLTIQCQVDSQVTMMFWYRQQPGQSLTLIATANQGSEATYESGFVIDKFPISRPNLTFSTLTVSNMSPEDSSIYLCSGLDSGEKLFFGSGTQLSVL.

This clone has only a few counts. The CDR3 reads CASSANAGQYYGYTF. CDR3 bases: TGTGCCAGCAGCGCCAATGCCGGACAGTACTATGGCTACACCTTC. This chain uses TRBV6-5 with TRBJ1-2; tentatively, D is TRBD1 (6 bases). CDR1 and CDR2 (germline): MNHEY, SVGAGI. The CDR3 is 15 residues long. Trimming removed 6 bases at V and 3 bases at J, with 17 bases between.

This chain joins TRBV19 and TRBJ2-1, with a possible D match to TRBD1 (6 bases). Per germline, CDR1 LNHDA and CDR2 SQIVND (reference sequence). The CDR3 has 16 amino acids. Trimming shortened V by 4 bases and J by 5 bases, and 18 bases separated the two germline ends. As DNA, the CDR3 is TGTGCCAGTAGTACGCCCGTCGGGACATACGACAATGAGCAGTTCTTC. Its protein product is CASSTPVGTYDNEQFF.

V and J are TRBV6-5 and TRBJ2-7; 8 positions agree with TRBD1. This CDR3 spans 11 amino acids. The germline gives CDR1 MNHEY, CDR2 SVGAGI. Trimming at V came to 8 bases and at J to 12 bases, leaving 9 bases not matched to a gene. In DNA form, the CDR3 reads TGTGCCAGCGGACAGGGACCCTATTGGTACTTC. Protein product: CASGQGPYWYF.

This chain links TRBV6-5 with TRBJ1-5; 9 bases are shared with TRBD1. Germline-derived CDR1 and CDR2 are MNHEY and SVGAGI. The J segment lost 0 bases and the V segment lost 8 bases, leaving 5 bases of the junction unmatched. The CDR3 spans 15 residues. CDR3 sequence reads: CASSTGGYSNQPQHF. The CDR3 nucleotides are TGTGCCAGCTCGACAGGGGGGTATAGCAATCAGCCCCAGCATTTT.